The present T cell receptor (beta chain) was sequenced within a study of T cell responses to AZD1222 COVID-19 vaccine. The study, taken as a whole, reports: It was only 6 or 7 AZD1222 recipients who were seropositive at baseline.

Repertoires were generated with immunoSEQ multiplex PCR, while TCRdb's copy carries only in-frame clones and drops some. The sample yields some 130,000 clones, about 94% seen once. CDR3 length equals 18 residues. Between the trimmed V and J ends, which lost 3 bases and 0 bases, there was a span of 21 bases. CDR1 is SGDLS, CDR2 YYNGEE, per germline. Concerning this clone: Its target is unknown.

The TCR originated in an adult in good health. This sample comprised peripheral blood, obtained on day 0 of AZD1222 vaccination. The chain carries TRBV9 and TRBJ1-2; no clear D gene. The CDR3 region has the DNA TGTGCCAGCAGCGCTCCCCGAGATAGGCCCGGGGCTAACTATGGCTACACCTTC. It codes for CASSAPRDRPGANYGYTF.